This TCR beta chain was found in a study of vaccination effects on CD4 cells after COVID-19. Study-wide findings and caveats: Clones arising from infection and from vaccination showed marked clonal contraction late after vaccination.

Assay: immunoSEQ multiplex PCR; the TCRdb copy retains only in-frame clones and omits some. Altogether fewer than 75,000 clones are present, around four fifths being singletons, with the ten largest covering around 4%. Cells that had been cultured for roughly 9 days were the source of isolated CD4+ T cells. Of the BNT162b2 and mRNA-1273 vaccines, participants received two doses of one or the other. In the vaccine recipients, nucleocapsid antibodies were negative and there was no prior SARS-CoV-2 infection. On day 3 and again on day 7, half the medium was replaced with IL-2 medium. As concerns this clone: Its antigen is undetermined.

J was trimmed by 0 bases and V by 1 base; bases with no gene match: 3. CDR1 LNHDA and CDR2 SQIVND come from the germline V gene (reference sequence). The CDR3 runs to 17 residues. The chain recombines TRBV19 with TRBJ1-5, with 10 bases lining up with TRBD1. This sequence originates from a human donor who received a COVID-19 vaccine. The starting material was CD4+ T cells from PBMCs cultured without peptide, obtained after COVID-19 vaccination. The DNA for the CDR3 is TGTGCCAGTAGTATAGGGACAGGGGGTTCTAGCAATCAGCCCCAGCATTTT. It yields the protein CASSIGTGGSSNQPQHF. Full variable domain (missing parts from reference TRBV19 and TRBJ1-5): DGGITQSPKYLFRKEGQNVTLSCEQNLNHDAMYWYRQDPGQGLRLIYYSQIVNDFQKGDIAEGYSVSREKKESFPLTVTSAQKNPTAFYLCASSIGTGGSSNQPQHFGDGTRLSIL.